Below are 25 T cell receptor beta chains sequenced from a single sample in a study of early T cells in non-severe SARS-CoV-2 infection. A single record per CDR3 protein comes from TCRdb applying MiXCR to the 5' RACE reads. This table holds approximately 100,000 distinct CDR3 sequences, 13% to 15% found once. The specimen sequenced was whole blood. These receptors were collected from an adult who was a healthcare worker with PCR-confirmed SARS-CoV-2 infection or an uninfected control (not recorded which).

The table lists this clonotype with a few counts. V and J are TRBV28 and TRBJ2-7; TRBD2 agrees at 8 bases. Per the germline V gene, CDR1 is MDHEN and CDR2 is SYDVKM. V trimming: 4 bases; J trimming: 6 bases; junction bases outside the gene matches: 8. There are 14 residues in the CDR3. In DNA, the CDR3 is TGTGCCAGCAGTTCTTCCGGGGGGGCTCGCGAGCAGTACTTC. Protein: CASSSSGGAREQYF.

The CDR3 region is CSNPGLGTDTQYF. CDR3 coding DNA: TGCAGTAACCCGGGACTAGGTACAGATACGCAGTATTTT. The chain carries TRBV20-1 and TRBJ2-3, with 8 bases fitting TRBD2. Germline assignment: CDR1 DFQATT and CDR2 SNEGSKA (reference sequence). V was pared by 8 bases and J by 3 bases, with 7 bases of the junction left unmatched. The CDR3 sequence is 13 residues long.

This clonotype turned up a few times. This CDR3 reads CATLPGQGTGELFF. The DNA for the CDR3 is TGTGCCACCTTACCGGGACAGGGGACCGGGGAGCTGTTTTTT. This chain joins TRBV19 and TRBJ2-2, with 10 bases lining up with TRBD1. The CDR3 consists of 14 residues. Germline loops: CDR1 LNHDA, CDR2 SQIVND (reference sequence). Losses at the gene ends were 10 bases for V and 5 bases for J; bases not matched to a gene: 7.

This clonotype was recorded at least ten times. In DNA, the CDR3 is TGTGCCAGTAGTATACAAGCGGGGGGCTACAATGAGCAGTTCTTC. Translated, it gives CASSIQAGGYNEQFF. The rearrangement uses TRBV19 and TRBJ2-1, with 9 bases aligning to TRBD2. Germline lookup yields CDR1 LNHDA and CDR2 SQIVND (reference sequence). This CDR3 comprises 15 residues. Trimming took 2 bases from V and 3 from J; bases not matched to a gene: 2.

J is TRBJ1-4 and V is TRBV5-1; possible D gene TRBD1, 5 bases. This CDR3 spans 13 amino acids. V lost 4 bases, J lost 7 bases, and 11 bases lay in between. CDR1 and CDR2 from the germline V gene are SGHRS and YFSETQ. The CDR3 sequence: CASSPRGGEKLFF. DNA of the CDR3: TGCGCCAGCAGCCCCCGGGGGGGTGAAAAACTGTTTTTT.

V is TRBV28 and J is TRBJ1-1; no clear D. The V end was cut by 5 bases, the J end by 11 bases, with 18 bases between. This CDR3 region has 13 residues. CDR1 and CDR2 (germline): MDHEN, SYDVKM. The CDR3 spells CASSPAPATKAFF. In DNA, the CDR3 is TGTGCCAGCAGTCCCGCGCCAGCCACGAAGGCTTTCTTT.

This clonotype was seen more than once but under ten times. One junction end does not reproduce the germline sequence, and a read error may be involved. V gene TRBV12-3 or TRBV12-4 combines with J gene TRBJ1-1; 8 bases align to TRBD1. CDR3 length equals 14 residues. CDR3 sequence (DNA): TGTGCCAGCAGACCTCAGGGGGCGCCGGGTGAAGCTTCCTTT. It codes for CASRPQGAPGEASF.

This clonotype was observed a few times. V is TRBV28 and J is TRBJ1-3; tentative D call: TRBD1 (5 bases). Trimming removed 7 bases at V and 0 bases at J, with 13 bases between. This CDR3 has 15 amino acids. Germline-derived CDR1 and CDR2 are MDHEN and SYDVKM. The CDR3 nucleotides are TGTGCCAGCAATATCCCAGGGAGCTCTGGAAACACCATATATTTT. It yields the protein CASNIPGSSGNTIYF.

The chain uses TRBV5-1 and TRBJ2-1, with 7 bases matching TRBD1. From germline, CDR1 is SGHRS and CDR2 YFSETQ. The CDR3 runs to 15 residues. Trimming removed 4 bases from V and 4 bases from J; junction bases left unmatched: 8. In nucleotides, the CDR3 is TGCGCCAGCAGCAGAGGGACAGCAGATTACAATGAGCAGTTCTTC. Amino acids: CASSRGTADYNEQFF.

This clonotype was counted at least ten times. The V and J genes are TRBV3-1 and TRBJ1-2; D is perhaps TRBD1 (5 bases). Germline V lookup: CDR1 LGHDT, CDR2 YNNKEL (reference sequence). There are 15 residues in the CDR3. Trimming removed 1 base at V and 0 bases at J, with 9 bases between. CDR3 amino acids: CASSQVMGANYGYTF. The CDR3 DNA reads TGTGCCAGCAGCCAAGTGATGGGGGCTAACTATGGCTACACCTTC.

The chain uses TRBV9 and TRBJ2-7; D is unresolved. Per germline, CDR1 SGDLS and CDR2 YYNGEE. Deletions cut 4 bases from V and 0 bases from J, with 5 bases between. This CDR3 is 12 amino acids long. CDR3 amino acids: CASSTHSYEQYF. The CDR3 bases are TGTGCCAGCAGCACTCACTCCTACGAGCAGTACTTC.

This rearrangement joins TRBV7-2 to TRBJ2-1; D is undetermined. The CDR3 length is 12 residues. With 5 bases removed from V and 9 bases from J, the gap between germline ends came to 11 bases. The germline V gene has CDR1 SGHTA and CDR2 FQGNSA. CDR3 protein: CASSLAWGEQFF. DNA of the CDR3: TGTGCCAGCAGCCTTGCGTGGGGTGAGCAGTTCTTC. Full variable domain (outside the CDR3, taken from reference TRBV7-2 and TRBJ2-1): GAGVSQSPSNKVTEKGKDVELRCDPISGHTALYWYRQSLGQGLEFLIYFQGNSAPDKSGLPSDRFSAERTGGSVSTLTIQRTQQEDSAVYLCASSLAWGEQFFGPGTRLTVL.

This clonotype was observed at least ten times. The V call is TRBV11-3, the J call TRBJ2-3; D not certain. The V gene lost 2 bases and the J gene lost 2 bases, with 2 bases spanning the gap. Germline V gene sequence: CDR1 SGHNT, CDR2 YENEEA. There are 12 residues in the CDR3. CDR3 sequence (DNA): TGTGCCAGCAGCTTACACACAGATACGCAGTATTTT. Protein product: CASSLHTDTQYF. Full variable domain (missing parts from reference TRBV11-3 and TRBJ2-3): EAGVVQSPRYKIIEKKQPVAFWCNPISGHNTLYWYLQNLGQGPELLIRYENEEAVDDSQLPKDRFSAERLKGVDSTLKIQPAELGDSAVYLCASSLHTDTQYFGPGTRLTVL.

This clonotype was counted at least ten times. This CDR3 is CATSRDGGVEKLFF. The DNA for the CDR3 is TGTGCCACCAGCAGAGATGGCGGGGTCGAAAAACTGTTTTTT. The chain recombines TRBV15 with TRBJ1-4; D remains unclear. The germline CDR1 and CDR2 sequences are LNHNV and YYDKDF (reference sequence). This CDR3 has 14 amino acids. Trimming took 0 bases from V and 8 from J, leaving 10 bases between them.

This clonotype was counted between two and nine times. The V call is TRBV11-2, the J call TRBJ1-5; weak D call: TRBD1 (5 bases). CDR1 is SGHAT, CDR2 FQNNGV, per germline. The CDR3 runs 13 residues. The V end lost 5 bases, the J end lost 4 bases, and 9 bases lay between the germline ends. The CDR3 loop reads CASSLQVNQPQHF. CDR3 nucleotides: TGTGCCAGCAGCCTACAGGTTAATCAGCCCCAGCATTTT.

This clonotype was seen at least ten times. J is TRBJ2-5 and V is TRBV7-6, with unresolved D. Germline assignment: CDR1 SGHVS and CDR2 FNYEAQ. The CDR3 length is 15 residues. With 5 bases removed from V and 1 base from J, the gap between germline ends came to 14 bases. The CDR3 DNA is TGTGCCAGCAGCCCAGACTTGCGTATCCAAGAGACCCAGTACTTC. Encoded protein: CASSPDLRIQETQYF.

This clonotype showed up just a few times. The V gene is TRBV20-1, the J gene TRBJ2-2; the D call may be TRBD1 or TRBD2 (5 bases each). The germline V gene encodes CDR1 DFQATT and CDR2 SNEGSKA (reference sequence). The CDR3 has 12 residues. Trimming cost V 6 bases and J 2 bases, with 7 bases left between them. The CDR3, as DNA: TGCAGTGCAAGGGACAACACCGGGGAGCTGTTTTTT. This encodes CSARDNTGELFF.

Only a few counts were recorded for this clonotype. V gene TRBV18 combines with J gene TRBJ2-1; D is unresolved. Looked up from germline, CDR1 is KGHSH and CDR2 is LQKENI. The CDR3 is made up of 14 amino acids. With 5 bases removed from V and 10 bases from J, the gap between germline ends came to 18 bases. The CDR3 is CASSAPSAVVEQFF. The CDR3 nucleotides are TGTGCCAGCTCAGCCCCTTCTGCGGTCGTCGAGCAGTTCTTC.

The chain recombines TRBV20-1 with TRBJ1-6; TRBD1 agrees at 8 bases. CDR3 length: 16 amino acids. J was trimmed by 8 bases and V by 0 bases; bases with no gene match: 9. Germline loops: CDR1 DFQATT, CDR2 SNEGSKA (reference sequence). The CDR3 nucleotides are TGCAGTGCTAGAGATCCATACCAGGGGGCCTATTCACCCCTCCACTTT. Translation gives CSARDPYQGAYSPLHF.

This sequence joins TRBV15 and TRBJ2-1; D gene uncertain. Trimming removed 0 bases at V and 9 bases at J, with 9 bases between. The CDR3 has 13 amino acids. CDR1 and CDR2 (germline): LNHNV, YYDKDF (reference sequence). CDR3 sequence reads: CATSRDSRSEQFF. The DNA of the CDR3 is TGTGCCACCAGCAGAGATTCGAGAAGTGAGCAGTTCTTC.

The J gene is TRBJ2-5, the V gene TRBV6-2 or TRBV6-3; no clear D. V was trimmed by 0 bases and J by 14 bases, leaving 4 bases between them. Germline V gene lookup returns CDR1 MNHEY and CDR2 SVGEGT. The CDR3 runs to 9 residues. CDR3 amino acids: CASSYSPYF. CDR3 DNA: TGTGCCAGCAGTTACTCCCCATACTTC.

This clonotype showed up many times. The V and J genes are TRBV29-1 and TRBJ2-2; no clear D. The V gene's germline CDR1 is SQVTM and CDR2 ANQGSEA. Trimming pared 7 bases from V and 0 bases from J, leaving 9 bases between. CDR3 length: 13 residues. Here the CDR3 reads CSGILANTGELFF. Written as DNA, the CDR3 is TGCAGCGGAATACTCGCGAACACCGGGGAGCTGTTTTTT.

This clonotype has a handful of counts. The rearrangement uses TRBV6-5 and TRBJ2-3, with a possible D match to TRBD1 (7 bases). The CDR3 length is 15 residues. The V end lost 6 bases, the J end lost 1 base, and 14 bases lay between the germline ends. Germline assignment: CDR1 MNHEY and CDR2 SVGAGI. The DNA of the CDR3 is TGTGCCAGCAGATTCCAGGGGGGAGGCACAGATACGCAGTATTTT. The encoded protein is CASRFQGGGTDTQYF.

The chain is built from TRBV28 and TRBJ1-5; D is uncertain. CDR1 MDHEN and CDR2 SYDVKM come from the germline V gene. The V end lost 6 bases, the J end lost 8 bases, and 14 bases lay between the germline ends. This CDR3 has 13 residues. Here the CDR3 DNA reads TGTGCCAGCAGAACAGCCCTCTTGGAGCCCCAGCATTTT. This sequence encodes CASRTALLEPQHF.

On this clonotype itself: The junction departs from germline at one end; a sequencing error may be responsible. This rearrangement joins TRBV3-1 to TRBJ2-3; the match to TRBD2 covers 9 bases. Germline V gene sequence: CDR1 LGHDT, CDR2 YNNKEL (reference sequence). The length of the CDR3 is 14 residues. The CDR3 region is CASNQGLAGNTQYF. CDR3 DNA sequence: TGTGCCAGCAACCAAGGGCTAGCGGGGAACACGCAGTATTTT.